Listed here are 7 T cell receptor beta chains from one sample, sequenced in a study of control samples from healthy donors and cancer patients. TCRdb keeps only in-frame clones here, not all; method: immunoSEQ multiplex PCR. Of 140,000 to 150,000 clones in the sample, about 89% are singletons; the top ten hold 4.9%. The sequenced sample was blood. The receptors derive from a man aged 25 to 40 in good health.

The gene calls are TRBV6-1 and TRBJ1-5; D is ambiguous. V was shortened by 2 bases and J by 7 bases, with 12 bases between the two germline ends. Germline V CDR1 and CDR2: MNHNS, SASEGT. This CDR3 has 14 residues. Written as DNA, the CDR3 is TGTGCCAGCAGTGAACGGGGTTTAGGCCAGCCCCAGCATTTT. Translated, it gives CASSERGLGQPQHF.

V gene TRBV19 combines with J gene TRBJ2-1, with 7 bases that match TRBD1. CDR1 is LNHDA, CDR2 SQIVND, per germline (reference sequence). V lost 5 bases to trimming and J lost 0 bases; unmatched junction nucleotides: 7. The CDR3 consists of 16 residues. The chain's CDR3 is CASSLTGASSYNEQFF. Here the CDR3 DNA reads TGTGCCAGTAGTCTCACAGGGGCGAGCTCCTACAATGAGCAGTTCTTC.

The chain uses TRBV12-5 and TRBJ2-5; a weak D match, TRBD2 (6 bases). The germline V and J ends were trimmed by 3 bases and 3 bases, with 20 bases remaining between them. Germline CDR1 is LGHNT and CDR2 is FRNRAP. There are 17 residues in the CDR3. The CDR3 here is CASGFSTISGGEETQYF. The CDR3 DNA reads as TGTGCTAGTGGTTTCTCCACTATATCCGGAGGGGAAGAGACCCAGTACTTC. The full variable domain, rest sourced from reference TRBV12-5 and TRBJ2-5, is DARVTQTPRHKVTEMGQEVTMRCQPILGHNTVFWYRQTMMQGLELLAYFRNRAPLDDSGMPKDRFSAEMPDATLATLKIQPSEPRDSAVYFCASGFSTISGGEETQYFGPGTRLLVL.

A single count supports this clone. The rearrangement links TRBV7-2 to TRBJ2-3, with TRBD2 matching over 7 bases. V shed 0 bases and J 5 bases; nucleotides not matched to a gene: 11. Per the germline V gene, CDR1 is SGHTA and CDR2 is FQGNSA. The CDR3 is 17 residues long. The CDR3 sequence is CASSLALAGAGEDTQYF. In DNA form, the CDR3 reads TGTGCCAGCAGCTTAGCGCTAGCTGGTGCGGGGGAAGATACGCAGTATTTT.

CDR3 amino acids: CASSTSPGLANEQFF. The CDR3 DNA reads TGTGCCAGCAGTACCAGCCCGGGACTAGCCAATGAGCAGTTCTTC. J is TRBJ2-1 and V is TRBV9; 9 nucleotides align to TRBD2. V shed 5 bases, J shed 6 bases, and the junction held 9 bases outside the gene matches. The CDR3 contains 15 residues. CDR1 and CDR2 from the germline V gene are SGDLS and YYNGEE.

There are a few counts of this clone. The chain combines TRBV11-3 with TRBJ2-7, with TRBD1 matching over 7 bases. The V gene's germline CDR1 is SGHNT and CDR2 YENEEA. This CDR3 spans 14 amino acids. V was pared by 3 bases and J by 7 bases, with 9 bases of the junction left unmatched. Here the CDR3 reads CASSFSGGLTEQYF. CDR3 coding DNA: TGTGCCAGCAGCTTTTCAGGGGGTTTAACGGAGCAGTACTTC. Supplemented by reference TRBV11-3 and TRBJ2-7, the full variable domain reads EAGVVQSPRYKIIEKKQPVAFWCNPISGHNTLYWYLQNLGQGPELLIRYENEEAVDDSQLPKDRFSAERLKGVDSTLKIQPAELGDSAVYLCASSFSGGLTEQYFGPGTRLTVT.

Only one count was recorded for this clone. The V gene is TRBV5-1, the J gene TRBJ2-1, with a weak D call TRBD1 (5 bases). V was clipped by 0 bases and J by 9 bases, with 10 bases between them. Germline V gene data show CDR1 as SGHRS and CDR2 as YFSETQ. CDR3 length: 13 residues. CDR3 in DNA: TGCGCCAGCAGCTTGGGGTCCCAGGGTGAGCAGTTCTTC. Its protein product is CASSLGSQGEQFF.